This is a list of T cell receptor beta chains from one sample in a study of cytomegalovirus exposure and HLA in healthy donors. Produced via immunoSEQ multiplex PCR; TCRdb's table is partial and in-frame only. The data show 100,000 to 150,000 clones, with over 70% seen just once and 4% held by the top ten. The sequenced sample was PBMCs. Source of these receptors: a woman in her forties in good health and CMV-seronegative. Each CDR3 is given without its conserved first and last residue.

ATSRDPGANEKLF TRBV15
ASSISGVGTSGRVKTQY TRBV19
ASSLGQGYTGELF TRBV7-6
ASSLVWGGNTKAF TRBV5-8
ASSPPGQGRTDTQY TRBV6-6
ASRPTGVREKLF TRBV4-2
ASRLGQYSNQPQH TRBV19
ASSIGEGLYGYT TRBV19
ASSLGETTEAF TRBV5-1
ASVIRYSNQPQH TRBV6-4
ASSQDLHTEAF TRBV4-1
ASSSGGSYGYT TRBV5-1
ASSEPLGAMDEKLF TRBV25-1
ASSAGLATREQY TRBV19
ASSFSGYSTDTQY TRBV7-6
ASSSGSYEQY TRBV2
ASSQYLGTTYGYT TRBV4-1
ASSTGETGGYT TRBV6-1
ASGRGFYEQY TRBV6-5
ASSLRDRGSEQY TRBV11-2
ASSASGRAGNTQY TRBV7-2
SVDRTGGLEQF TRBV29-1
ASGSRPPTGSYGYT TRBV12-5
ASSLGGGDQPQH TRBV7-2
ASSPPSTRDLGAF TRBV18
ASSRGGKTEAF TRBV28
ASSLSWRGGSTEAF TRBV27
ASSRGGQPQH TRBV5-6
ASTEGVGGGGYGYT TRBV2
ASSSLVGGLDEQF TRBV6-4
ASSFRAGGPNNEQF TRBV11-2
ASSQVSYNEQF TRBV4-3
ASSEQGLNQPQH TRBV2
ASSQVPPRGGASYEQY TRBV4-3
SSSTDRGPGNTIY TRBV2
ASSEFEGGARYGYT TRBV2
ASSAGRGQEKLF TRBV5-1
ASSFLASGVSYEQY TRBV5-6
ASSPTGGTDTQY TRBV7-9
ASSLGGSPGELF TRBV7-2
SAHSVDGYT TRBV29-1
ASSATSGGPHEQF TRBV9
ATGQGSNQPQH TRBV27
ASSPRGGEDTGELF TRBV9
ASSLGGAEAF TRBV27
ASTQKGFWGELF TRBV5-6
ASSPTSGGYNEQF TRBV5-4
ASSFVGGRPGEQY TRBV5-1
ASTFTVGGEQF TRBV9
ASSAGQGSTDTQY TRBV7-2
ASSLVGSPLH TRBV7-2
AGLAGDGNEQF TRBV2
ASSLHRGVSTDTQY TRBV27
ASSYPDRSNQPQH TRBV7-7
ASSQPRQGKENTIY TRBV4-1
ASREGTGNTGELF TRBV28
ASSVERDYNEQF TRBV9
ASSSHMRAGKETQY TRBV5-5
ASSQGLEFGQPQH TRBV4-1